The next 9 T cell receptor beta chains were all read from a single sample in a study of tumor-infiltrating lymphocytes in localized non-small cell lung cancer. Produced via immunoSEQ multiplex PCR; TCRdb's table is partial and in-frame only. The table lists 15,000 to 20,000 clones, approximately 80% of them singletons. Material for sequencing was lung tumor tissue. These receptors all come from a human donor with non-small cell lung cancer.

The chain is built from TRBV2 and TRBJ1-2; 7 bases match TRBD1. The CDR3 contains 12 residues. CDR1 and CDR2 (germline): SNHLY, FYNNEI. V trimming: 11 bases; J trimming: 2 bases; junction bases outside the gene matches: 5. CDR3 bases: TGTGCCGGACAGGAGCTCAACTATGGCTACACCTTC. Encoded protein: CAGQELNYGYTF.

The gene calls are TRBV9 and TRBJ2-1; TRBD2 matches at 7 bases. Germline CDR1 and CDR2: SGDLS and YYNGEE. CDR3 length: 16 residues. Trimming took 5 bases from V and 0 from J; bases not matched to a gene: 8. The CDR3 DNA reads as TGTGCCAGCAGTTCTACAACGGGAGGCTCCTACAATGAGCAGTTCTTC. Protein product: CASSSTTGGSYNEQFF.

The chain recombines TRBV5-6 with TRBJ1-2; perhaps TRBD1 as D (6 bases). The CDR3 is 14 amino acids. V gave up 2 bases and J gave up 2 bases, with 10 bases separating them. Germline values: CDR1 SGHDT, CDR2 YYEEEE. The CDR3 region is CASSLRGTNYGYTF. The CDR3 DNA follows: TGTGCCAGCAGCTTAAGGGGGACCAACTATGGCTACACCTTC.

The chain carries TRBV10-2 and TRBJ2-7; D is uncertain. This CDR3 spans 12 amino acids. The germline V and J ends were trimmed by 6 bases and 1 base, with 7 bases remaining between them. Germline CDR1 and CDR2: WSHSY and SAAADI. For the CDR3, the DNA is TGCGCCAGCAGAGAACTTTCCTACGAGCAGTACTTC. Amino acids: CASRELSYEQYF.

This chain joins TRBV28 and TRBJ2-3; 9 bases match TRBD1. With V trimmed by 10 bases and J by 6 bases, 11 bases remained unmatched. Germline CDR1 MDHEN, CDR2 SYDVKM. The CDR3 has 14 residues. The CDR3 nucleotides read TGTGCCATCCGGGACAGGGCCAGTAGGGATACGCAGTATTTT. Translated: CAIRDRASRDTQYF.

This clone was detected once. This chain uses TRBV19 with TRBJ1-3; 8 positions match TRBD1. There are 18 residues in the CDR3. Germline V gene sequence: CDR1 LNHDA, CDR2 SQIVND (reference sequence). V lost 5 bases, J lost 2 bases, and 14 bases stayed unmatched. CDR3 sequence reads: CASSDAGGWTRTGNTIYF. DNA for the CDR3: TGTGCCAGTAGTGATGCAGGGGGCTGGACGAGGACTGGAAACACCATATATTTT. The full variable domain, its missing parts supplied by reference TRBV19 and TRBJ1-3, is DGGITQSPKYLFRKEGQNVTLSCEQNLNHDAMYWYRQDPGQGLRLIYYSQIVNDFQKGDIAEGYSVSREKKESFPLTVTSAQKNPTAFYLCASSDAGGWTRTGNTIYFGEGSWLTVV.

The rearrangement joins TRBV7-9 to TRBJ2-7; D perhaps matches TRBD1 (5 bases). Germline loops: CDR1 SEHNR, CDR2 FQNEAQ (reference sequence). This CDR3 spans 12 amino acids. Trimming stripped 3 bases from V and 5 bases from J, with 8 bases between. In nucleotides, the CDR3 is TGTGCCAGCAGCTTGCAGGGCCACGAGCAGTACTTC. This codes for CASSLQGHEQYF.

The chain joins TRBV5-1 to TRBJ1-1; 8 nucleotides line up with TRBD1. Germline V gene data show CDR1 as SGHRS and CDR2 as YFSETQ. The trim removed 0 bases at V and 5 bases at J, leaving 6 bases unmatched. This CDR3 region has 15 residues. CDR3 bases: TGCGCCAGCAGCTTGGGGCCGACAGGGGAGACTGAAGCTTTCTTT. Translating it yields CASSLGPTGETEAFF. Based on the CDR3 plus reference TRBV5-1 and TRBJ1-1, the full variable domain is KAGVTQTPRYLIKTRGQQVTLSCSPISGHRSVSWYQQTPGQGLQFLFEYFSETQRNKGNFPGRFSGRQFSNSRSEMNVSTLELGDSALYLCASSLGPTGETEAFFGQGTRLTVV.

CDR3 coding DNA: TGTGCCAGCAGCAGCCAAGAACACGTCGGGGAGCTGTTTTTT. This encodes CASSSQEHVGELFF. V gene TRBV7-3 combines with J gene TRBJ2-2; D not certain. V lost 5 bases, J lost 7 bases, and 14 bases lay in between. Germline V gene data show CDR1 as SGHTA and CDR2 as FQGTGA. The CDR3 extends over 14 amino acids.